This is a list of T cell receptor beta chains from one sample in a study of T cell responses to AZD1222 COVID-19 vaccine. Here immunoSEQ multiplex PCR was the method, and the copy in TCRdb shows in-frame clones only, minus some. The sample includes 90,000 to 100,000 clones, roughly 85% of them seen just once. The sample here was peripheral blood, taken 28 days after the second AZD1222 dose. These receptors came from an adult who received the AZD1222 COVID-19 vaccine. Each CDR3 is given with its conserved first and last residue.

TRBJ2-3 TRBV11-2 CASKGRGTDTQYF
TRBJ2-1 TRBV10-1 CASSGTTQSEQFF
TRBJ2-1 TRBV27 CASSGRFNEQFF
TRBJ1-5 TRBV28 CASSRGHRSNQPQHF
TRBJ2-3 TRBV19 CATRSVGTDTQYF
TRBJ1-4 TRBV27 CASSLVGEKLFF
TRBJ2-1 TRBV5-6 CASSFSLYEQFF
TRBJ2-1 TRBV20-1 CSASPWEDDNEQFF
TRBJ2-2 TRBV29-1 CSAGSGGFDTGELFF
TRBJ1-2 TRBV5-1 CASSIGGGYTF
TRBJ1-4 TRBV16 CASSKEGTPLDEKLFF
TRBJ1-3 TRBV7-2 CASSLQGAGNTIYF
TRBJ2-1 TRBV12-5 CASGLTTSGIRDEQFF
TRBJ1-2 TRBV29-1 CSIPQHTSNGYTF
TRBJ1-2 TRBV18 CASSLGQEKGYTF
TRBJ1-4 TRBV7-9 CASSPQGEKLFF
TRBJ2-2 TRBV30 CAWSVGSVGELFF
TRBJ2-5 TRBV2 CASSGGVAGWEETQYF
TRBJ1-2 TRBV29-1 CSVEDLDRDGYYGYTF
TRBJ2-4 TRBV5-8 CASPAFGPLGQYF
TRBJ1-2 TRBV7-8 CASSVGQGSFGYTF
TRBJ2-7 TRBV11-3 CASSLDGASGRSYEQYF
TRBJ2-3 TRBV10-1 CASSERVRTDTQYF
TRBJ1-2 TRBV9 CASKDGSEYGYTF
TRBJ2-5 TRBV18 CASSPQSQGTQETQYF
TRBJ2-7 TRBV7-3 CASSLTGDSYEQYF
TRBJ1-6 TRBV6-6 CASSYSRGASSPLHF
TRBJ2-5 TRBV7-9 CASSLSGPGTQYF
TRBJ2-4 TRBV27 CASSRGTRASSGAKNIQYF
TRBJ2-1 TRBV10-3 CAISLSGTSYNEQFF
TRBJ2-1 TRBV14 CASSHKDRPGVDEQFF
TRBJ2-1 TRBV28 CASSLNTGGRSYNEQFF
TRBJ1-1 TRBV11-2 CASSSRQGNTEAFF
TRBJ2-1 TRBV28 CASSRQGYNEQFF
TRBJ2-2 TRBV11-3 CASSLSGAGELFF
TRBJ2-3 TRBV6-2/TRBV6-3 CASSTLGRGRTDTQYF
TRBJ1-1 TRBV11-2 CASSFYRNTEAFF
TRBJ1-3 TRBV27 CASSSQGVREGSTIYF
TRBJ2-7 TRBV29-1 CSVEDRAYEQYF
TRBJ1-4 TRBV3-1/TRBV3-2 CASSQTGGVKKLFF
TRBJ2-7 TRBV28 CASTIFSTSGKGEQYF
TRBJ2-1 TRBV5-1 CASSRPTSGINEQFF
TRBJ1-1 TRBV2 CASRGQGDHTEAFF
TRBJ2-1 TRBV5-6 CASSLPGQGSYNEQFF
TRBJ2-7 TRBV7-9 CASSLDLRLYEQYF
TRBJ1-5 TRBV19 CASSIPGPNQPQHF
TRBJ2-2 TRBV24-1 CATSDLRTGLNTGELFF
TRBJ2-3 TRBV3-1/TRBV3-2 CASSPLRLASTDTQYF
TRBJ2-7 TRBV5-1 CASSLGGGGSYEQYF
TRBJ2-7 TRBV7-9 CASSSNRDRAFYEQYF
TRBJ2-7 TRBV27 CASRQGNSYEQYF
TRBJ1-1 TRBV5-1 CASSLVPGDTEAFF
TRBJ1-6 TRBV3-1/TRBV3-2 CASSPQGLTPLHF
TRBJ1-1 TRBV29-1 CSPRWGGEAFF
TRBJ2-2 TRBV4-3 CASSQALAGGPYTGELFF
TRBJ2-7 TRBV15 CATSRSRGFYEQYF
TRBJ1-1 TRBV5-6 CASSLGAEAFF
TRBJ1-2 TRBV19 CASSIPAPYGYTF